The 21 T cell receptor beta chains below all came from one sample that was sequenced in a study of T cells after yellow fever vaccination. TCRdb recomputed calls from the 5' RACE reads with MiXCR, one row per CDR3 protein. In the table there are 320,000 or so distinct CDR3 sequences, less than 9.5% of which are singletons. Sequencing used PBMCs, obtained more than 35 days after the first yellow fever vaccination. These receptors all stem from a man between 18 and 35 years old who received the YFV17D yellow fever vaccine.

A few counts support this clonotype. The chain uses TRBV7-8 and TRBJ2-7, with no clear D. The V gene lost 2 bases and the J gene lost 4 bases, with 15 bases spanning the gap. CDR3 length: 15 amino acids. Germline CDR1 reads SGHVS; CDR2 reads FQNEAQ. CDR3 in DNA: TGTGCCAGCAGCTTACCCCAACCTAGAGAGTACGAGCAGTACGTC. Its translation is CASSLPQPREYEQYV.

This clonotype was seen ten or more times. The V and J genes are TRBV5-1 and TRBJ2-7; D may be TRBD2 (7 bases). The CDR3 loop spans 14 amino acids. From germline, CDR1 is SGHRS and CDR2 YFSETQ. With 3 bases removed from V and 2 bases from J, the gap between germline ends came to 12 bases. CDR3 residues: CASSWRGGAYEQYF. In nucleotides, the CDR3 is TGCGCCAGCAGCTGGAGGGGGGGGGCCTACGAGCAGTACTTC.

The gene calls are TRBV21-1 and TRBJ2-5. TRBV21-1 is a known pseudogene. The CDR3 is 16 residues long. CDR3 coding DNA: TGTGCCAGCAGCAAAGTAAAGTGGGCTTTCCAAGAGACCCAGTACTTC. This sequence encodes CASSKVKWAFQETQYF.

Many counts were recorded for this clonotype. CDR3 protein: CASKGGTDTQYF. The CDR3 region has the DNA TGTGCCAGCAAAGGGGGGACAGATACGCAGTATTTT. V usage is TRBV6-5 and J usage is TRBJ2-3; D could derive from TRBD1 or TRBD2 (6 bases each). The germline CDR1 and CDR2 sequences are MNHEY and SVGAGI. The CDR3 totals 12 residues. Trimming pared 7 bases from V and 3 bases from J, leaving 8 bases between.

The V call is TRBV25-1, the J call TRBJ2-2; D is possibly TRBD2 (5 bases). The CDR3 has 15 residues. Trimming pared 4 bases from V and 1 base from J, leaving 10 bases between. The germline CDR1 and CDR2 sequences are MGHDK and SYGVNS. CDR3 loop: CASSGRGRNTGELFF. The CDR3 coding sequence is TGTGCCAGCAGTGGCCGAGGGCGGAACACCGGGGAGCTGTTTTTT. Supplemented by reference TRBV25-1 and TRBJ2-2, the full variable domain reads EADIYQTPRYLVIGTGKKITLECSQTMGHDKMYWYQQDPGMELHLIHYSYGVNSTEKGDLSSESTVSRIRTEHFPLTLESARPSHTSQYLCASSGRGRNTGELFFGEGSRLTVL.

This clonotype has just a few counts. This chain uses TRBV6-5 with TRBJ2-2; D is perhaps TRBD2 (5 bases). This CDR3 spans 14 amino acids. Germline-derived CDR1 and CDR2 are MNHEY and SVGAGI. V was shortened by 5 bases and J by 6 bases, with 13 bases between the two germline ends. In nucleotides, the CDR3 is TGTGCCAGCAGTACTAGTGGTGAAGCCGGGGAGCTGTTTTTT. Encoded protein: CASSTSGEAGELFF.

The chain joins TRBV20-1 to TRBJ2-3, with TRBD1 identical over 11 bases. The V gene end was trimmed by 6 bases and the J gene end by 6 bases; junction bases not matched to a gene: 14. Germline-derived CDR1 and CDR2 are DFQATT and SNEGSKA (reference sequence). This CDR3 has 16 residues. The CDR3 loop is CSAETGQGARADTQYF. Written as DNA, the CDR3 is TGCAGTGCCGAAACCGGACAGGGGGCTAGAGCGGATACGCAGTATTTT.

The chain combines TRBV29-1 with TRBJ2-1; D perhaps matches TRBD1 (5 bases). The CDR3 is 15 residues long. The V end was cut by 4 bases, the J end by 3 bases, with 16 bases between. Germline CDR1 and CDR2: SQVTM and ANQGSEA. Here the CDR3 DNA reads TGCAGCGTTGGAGTAGGGGCCTCTCGCTACAATGAGCAGTTCTTC. It specifies CSVGVGASRYNEQFF.

In the case of this clonotype: One end of the junction does not line up with germline, which may come from a read error. This chain uses TRBV6-5 with TRBJ2-7; 7 nucleotides agree with TRBD1. CDR1 and CDR2 (germline): MNHEY, SVGAGI. The CDR3 extends over 14 amino acids. The CDR3 coding sequence is TGTGCCAGCAGTTACCGACAGGGCTCCCACGAGCAGTACTTC. This translates into CASSYRQGSHEQYF.

This chain uses TRBV11-2 with TRBJ2-2, with D possibly being TRBD1 (6 bases). CDR1 and CDR2 from the germline V gene are SGHAT and FQNNGV. Trimming stripped 5 bases from V and 1 base from J, with 17 bases between. The CDR3 extends over 17 amino acids. CDR3: CASSHPWGRRNTGELFF. The CDR3 nucleotides are TGTGCCAGCAGCCATCCGTGGGGGCGTCGGAACACCGGGGAGCTGTTTTTT.

V usage is TRBV20-1 and J usage is TRBJ1-2; D gene unclear. The V and J ends lost 4 bases and 4 bases respectively, with 10 bases between them. The CDR3 runs to 12 residues. Germline values: CDR1 DFQATT, CDR2 SNEGSKA (reference sequence). The CDR3 sequence: CSAISPVYGYTF. DNA of the CDR3: TGCAGTGCTATATCCCCAGTCTATGGCTACACCTTC.

This clonotype has a count of ten or more. This sequence joins TRBV5-1 and TRBJ2-7; 7 nucleotides match TRBD1. The CDR3 consists of 15 residues. J gave up 0 bases and V 0 bases, and 3 bases lay outside the gene matches. Germline V gene data show CDR1 as SGHRS and CDR2 as YFSETQ. This CDR3 reads CASSLVAGGSYEQYV. As DNA, the CDR3 is TGCGCCAGCAGCTTGGTCGCAGGGGGCTCCTACGAGCAGTACGTC.

V and J are TRBV6-2 or TRBV6-3 and TRBJ2-1; tentative D call: TRBD1 (6 bases). Per germline, CDR1 MNHEY and CDR2 SVGEGT. Trimming took off 6 bases at V and 0 bases at J, with 12 bases between the two ends. The CDR3 sequence is 15 residues long. As DNA, the CDR3 is TGTGCCAGCAGCCCCGACAGGAGCTCCTACAATGAGCAGTTCTTC. Amino acids: CASSPDRSSYNEQFF.

This clonotype was seen a handful of times. The rearrangement links TRBV4-2 to TRBJ2-3; 10 positions agree with TRBD1. The CDR3 has 17 residues. Trimming cost V 1 base and J 1 base; bases outside gene matches: 5. The V gene's germline CDR1 is LGHNA and CDR2 YNFKEQ. DNA of the CDR3: TGTGCCAGCAGCCAAGTAGGGACAGGGGACGGCACAGATACGCAGTATTTT. This sequence encodes CASSQVGTGDGTDTQYF.

This sequence joins TRBV15 and TRBJ2-1; TRBD2 matches 10 bases. J lost 8 bases, V lost 0 bases, and 10 bases had no gene match. Germline CDR1 and CDR2: LNHNV and YYDKDF (reference sequence). The CDR3 contains 17 residues. Written as DNA, the CDR3 is TGTGCCACCAGCAGAGATCACATTAGCGGGGGGCAGGATGAGCAGTTCTTC. Translating it yields CATSRDHISGGQDEQFF.

This clonotype was seen a few times. The chain couples TRBV20-1 to TRBJ1-4; the D is unclear. Trimming took off 3 bases at V and 2 bases at J, with 13 bases between the two ends. Germline assignment: CDR1 DFQATT and CDR2 SNEGSKA (reference sequence). This CDR3 contains 15 residues. This CDR3 reads CSARAGSGTNEKLFF. The CDR3 DNA sequence: TGCAGTGCTAGGGCCGGTTCGGGGACTAATGAAAAACTGTTTTTT.

The chain has TRBV19 and TRBJ1-1; tentatively, D is TRBD1 (5 bases). Between the trimmed V and J ends, which lost 6 bases and 7 bases, there was a span of 15 bases. The CDR3 sequence is 13 residues long. Germline CDR1 is LNHDA and CDR2 is SQIVND (reference sequence). DNA of the CDR3: TGTGCCAGTAGCCCGGGGGGACTCAGTGAAGCTTTCTTT. Protein: CASSPGGLSEAFF.

This clonotype was observed a handful of times. The chain joins TRBV6-5 to TRBJ2-7; maybe TRBD2 (5 bases). CDR1 is MNHEY, CDR2 SVGAGI, per germline. The V gene lost 3 bases and the J gene lost 0 bases, with 12 bases spanning the gap. This CDR3 contains 15 residues. This CDR3 reads CASSYYGRGSYEQYF. CDR3 nucleotide sequence: TGTGCCAGCAGTTATTATGGGAGAGGCTCCTACGAGCAGTACTTC.

In its sample, this clonotype was seen many times. This chain joins TRBV4-1 and TRBJ2-7, with D uncertain. Germline loops: CDR1 MGHRA, CDR2 YSYEKL. This CDR3 comprises 15 residues. Trimming left V 1 base short and J 1 base short, with 11 bases between. The DNA for the CDR3 is TGCGCCAGCAGCCAAGCCGCCTGGCGTTCCTACGAGCAGTACTTC. This encodes CASSQAAWRSYEQYF.

A few counts support this clonotype. The chain employs TRBV6-1 and TRBJ2-2; either TRBD1 or TRBD2 may supply D (6 bases each). CDR1 and CDR2 from the germline V gene are MNHNS and SASEGT. Between the trimmed V and J ends, which lost 8 bases and 6 bases, there was a span of 13 bases. The CDR3 has 13 amino acids. CDR3 DNA sequence: TGTGCCAGCTCGACGGGGGCGCCCGGGGAGCTGTTTTTT. This translates into CASSTGAPGELFF.

This clonotype was seen at least ten times. This chain connects TRBV6-1 to TRBJ1-1; 7 positions agree with TRBD1. CDR3 length: 14 residues. The V segment lost 5 bases and the J segment 7 bases; nucleotides outside the gene matches: 10. The germline gives CDR1 MNHNS, CDR2 SASEGT. The DNA of the CDR3 is TGTGCCAGCAGTAGCGCTCCTTACAGGGGTGAAGCTTTCTTT. This encodes CASSSAPYRGEAFF.